Presented here are 17 T cell receptor beta chains from one specimen sequenced in a study of T cells in tuberculosis. Clones were read by immunoSEQ multiplex PCR, and TCRdb kept only the in-frame ones, dropping some. This table holds about 49,000 clones, 90% to 95% found once. Time point here: new active TB diagnosis, blood taken before or within 7 days of starting treatment. This material consisted of PBMCs, taken at tuberculosis diagnosis. Receptor source: an adult with tuberculosis.

This clone was found a few times. The chain recombines TRBV2 with TRBJ2-3, with TRBD1 as a possible D gene (5 bases). Trimming left V 2 bases short and J 2 bases short, with 17 bases between. The CDR3 spans 17 residues. The germline V gene encodes CDR1 SNHLY and CDR2 FYNNEI. The chain's CDR3 is CASSEPNSDSYTDTQYF. The CDR3 DNA reads as TGTGCCAGCAGTGAACCGAATTCTGACAGCTACACAGATACGCAGTATTTT.

V gene TRBV7-9 combines with J gene TRBJ2-7, with 10 bases aligning to TRBD1. The CDR3 has 13 amino acids. V shed 3 bases and J 6 bases; nucleotides not matched to a gene: 2. The V gene's germline CDR1 is SEHNR and CDR2 FQNEAQ (reference sequence). The CDR3 DNA reads TGTGCCAGCAGCTTTGGGGACAGGGGCGAGCAGTACTTC. It translates to CASSFGDRGEQYF.

This sequence joins TRBV14 and TRBJ2-1; 7 positions match TRBD2. This CDR3 spans 15 amino acids. Losses at the gene ends were 1 base for V and 6 bases for J; bases not matched to a gene: 6. Germline CDR1 and CDR2: SGHDN and FVKESK. In DNA form, the CDR3 reads TGTGCCAGCAGCCAAGTAGCGGGTAATCGCAATGAGCAGTTCTTC. Protein product: CASSQVAGNRNEQFF.

V and J are TRBV5-4 and TRBJ2-1; 7 bases are a match to TRBD1. Germline V lookup: CDR1 SGHNT, CDR2 YYREEE (reference sequence). The CDR3 runs 16 residues. Unmatched junction bases numbered 7, after V lost 4 bases and J lost 0 bases. The CDR3 nucleotides read TGTGCCAGCAGCGTAGGACAGGCGGTCTCCTACAATGAGCAGTTCTTC. Residues: CASSVGQAVSYNEQFF.

This clone showed up just once. CDR3 residues: CASSQDRGHSSEQFF. CDR3 sequence (DNA): TGCGCCAGCAGCCAAGATCGAGGCCACTCCAGCGAGCAGTTCTTC. This chain connects TRBV4-3 to TRBJ2-1, with no clear D. V gave up 0 bases and J gave up 10 bases, with 16 bases separating them. The CDR3 consists of 15 residues. From germline, CDR1 is LGHNA and CDR2 YSLEER.

The sample holds one count of this clone. V usage is TRBV6-6 and J usage is TRBJ2-5; 10 bases are shared with TRBD2. The CDR3 length is 14 residues. The germline V gene encodes CDR1 MNHNY and CDR2 SVGAGI (reference sequence). With 5 bases clipped from V and 7 bases from J, the junction kept 7 bases outside the gene matches. The CDR3 protein is CASSPGLAKGTQYF. CDR3 nucleotides: TGTGCCAGCAGTCCGGGACTAGCGAAGGGGACCCAGTACTTC.

This clone was seen only once. As DNA, the CDR3 is TGCGCCAGCAGCTTACTGGTCCTAGACAGGGGGCCCTCCTACGAGCAGTACTTC. As protein: CASSLLVLDRGPSYEQYF. The chain links TRBV5-1 to TRBJ2-7, with TRBD1 matching 10 bases. CDR3 length equals 18 residues. The germline CDR1 and CDR2 sequences are SGHRS and YFSETQ. V dropped 2 bases and J dropped 0; count of bases not matched to a gene: 11.

This clone has a handful of counts. The chain carries TRBV7-2 and TRBJ1-4, with no clear D. CDR3 length: 16 amino acids. Germline CDR1 is SGHTA and CDR2 is FQGNSA. V was pared by 7 bases and J by 7 bases, with 22 bases between. The CDR3, as DNA: TGTGCCAGCACTCCGACACCTTCAATGTGGTCTGAAAAACTGTTTTTT. Translation: CASTPTPSMWSEKLFF.

The table lists this clone with a count of one. This chain uses TRBV7-3 with TRBJ2-6; TRBD1 agrees at 9 bases. The V gene's germline CDR1 is SGHTA and CDR2 FQGTGA. This CDR3 contains 17 residues. The trim removed 5 bases at V and 0 bases at J, leaving 5 bases unmatched. The CDR3 here is CASSLRDRVSGANVLTF. DNA of the CDR3: TGTGCCAGCAGCCTTCGGGACAGGGTCTCTGGGGCCAACGTCCTGACTTTC. Full variable domain (rest looked up from reference TRBV7-3 and TRBJ2-6): GAGVSQTPSNKVTEKGKYVELRCDPISGHTALYWYRQSLGQGPEFLIYFQGTGAADDSGLPNDRFFAVRPEGSVSTLKIQRTERGDSAVYLCASSLRDRVSGANVLTFGAGSRLTVL.

V and J are TRBV5-3 and TRBJ2-1; a weak D match, TRBD2 (5 bases). TRBV5-3 is an ORF for which the function is uncertain. This CDR3 contains 11 residues. V was shortened by 2 bases and J by 11 bases, with 8 bases between the two germline ends. This CDR3 is CARSFPSKQFF. CDR3 sequence (DNA): TGTGCCAGAAGCTTCCCTAGCAAGCAGTTCTTC.

This chain links TRBV7-9 with TRBJ1-3, with D unresolved. V lost 5 bases and J 0 bases, leaving 17 bases between the germline ends. The length of the CDR3 is 17 residues. Germline V lookup: CDR1 SEHNR, CDR2 FQNEAQ (reference sequence). The CDR3 sequence: CASSPASAGISGNTIYF. Written as DNA, the CDR3 is TGTGCCAGCAGCCCAGCTTCGGCAGGCATCTCTGGAAACACCATATATTTT.

The CDR3 reads CASSVAGSRNTIYF. CDR3 DNA sequence: TGTGCCAGCAGCGTAGCAGGGTCGAGAAACACCATATATTTT. J is TRBJ1-3 and V is TRBV9; TRBD1 might be the D (5 bases). The germline CDR1 and CDR2 sequences are SGDLS and YYNGEE. Trimming took off 0 bases at V and 5 bases at J, with 9 bases between the two ends. There are 14 residues in the CDR3.

The genes are TRBV7-9 and TRBJ2-3; 13 bases are shared with TRBD2. After removal of 5 bases from V and 7 bases from J, the junction contained 9 bases not matched to a gene. CDR1 SEHNR and CDR2 FQNEAQ come from the germline V gene (reference sequence). The CDR3 length is 16 residues. Here the CDR3 reads CASSEGTSGTDHTQYF. CDR3 DNA sequence: TGTGCCAGCAGCGAAGGGACTAGCGGGACGGACCATACGCAGTATTTT.

The V call is TRBV5-1, the J call TRBJ2-1; 8 nucleotides align to TRBD2. The CDR3 spans 16 residues. Trimming cost V 1 base and J 3 bases; bases outside gene matches: 6. In germline, CDR1 is SGHRS, CDR2 YFSETQ. The CDR3 region is CASSLRSGGGYNEQFF. The CDR3 nucleotides are TGCGCCAGCAGCTTGCGGTCGGGAGGGGGCTACAATGAGCAGTTCTTC.

V gene TRBV4-3 combines with J gene TRBJ2-3, with 8 bases fitting TRBD1. The germline CDR1 and CDR2 sequences are LGHNA and YSLEER. The CDR3 has 14 amino acids. J was trimmed by 5 bases and V by 2 bases; bases with no gene match: 3. The CDR3 region is CASSQRDRGDTQYF. In DNA, the CDR3 is TGCGCCAGCAGCCAACGCGACAGGGGAGATACGCAGTATTTT.

The V and J genes are TRBV7-6 and TRBJ1-4, with TRBD1 matching over 9 bases. This CDR3 is 15 amino acids long. After removal of 4 bases from V and 6 bases from J, the junction contained 6 bases not matched to a gene. CDR1 SGHVS and CDR2 FNYEAQ come from the germline V gene. The CDR3: CASSSSGQGDEKLFF. The CDR3, as DNA: TGTGCCAGCAGCTCGTCGGGACAGGGAGATGAAAAACTGTTTTTT.

The chain couples TRBV18 to TRBJ2-6; a possible D gene is TRBD1 (6 bases). V lost 2 bases to trimming and J lost 3 bases, with 14 bases between them. Germline V gene data show CDR1 as KGHSH and CDR2 as LQKENI. The CDR3 has 17 residues. CDR3 sequence: CASSPSGVGLGANVLTF. DNA of the CDR3: TGTGCCAGCTCACCATCAGGGGTTGGGCTTGGGGCCAACGTCCTGACTTTC. The variable domain in full, completed from reference TRBV18 and TRBJ2-6, reads NAGVMQNPRHLVRRRGQEARLRCSPMKGHSHVYWYRQLPEEGLKFMVYLQKENIIDESGMPKERFSAEFPKEGPSILRIQQVVRGDSAAYFCASSPSGVGLGANVLTFGAGSRLTVL.